This TCR beta chain derives from a study of blood T cell repertoires in COVID-19. For the study at large: Samples representing acute and convalescent COVID-19 were sourced from the United States, Italy and Spain. T cells, B-cell-depleted T cells, or PBMCs provided the cDNA or gDNA that served as material.

Generated by immunoSEQ multiplex PCR, the TCRdb table keeps only in-frame clones and is missing some. The sample carries 150,000 to 200,000 clones, roughly 89% recorded once. This clone was detected once. The CDR3 covers 12 residues. V lost 6 bases to trimming and J lost 1 base, with 6 bases between them. Germline V lookup: CDR1 MNHEY, CDR2 SVGAGI. Sequences were obtained from peripheral blood. The origin of this receptor is a man aged 18 to 30 with active or convalescent COVID-19. V gene TRBV6-5 combines with J gene TRBJ1-1; no reliable D call. In nucleotides, the CDR3 is TGTGCCAGCAGGGGAGGGAACACTGAAGCTTTCTTT. This sequence encodes CASRGGNTEAFF.